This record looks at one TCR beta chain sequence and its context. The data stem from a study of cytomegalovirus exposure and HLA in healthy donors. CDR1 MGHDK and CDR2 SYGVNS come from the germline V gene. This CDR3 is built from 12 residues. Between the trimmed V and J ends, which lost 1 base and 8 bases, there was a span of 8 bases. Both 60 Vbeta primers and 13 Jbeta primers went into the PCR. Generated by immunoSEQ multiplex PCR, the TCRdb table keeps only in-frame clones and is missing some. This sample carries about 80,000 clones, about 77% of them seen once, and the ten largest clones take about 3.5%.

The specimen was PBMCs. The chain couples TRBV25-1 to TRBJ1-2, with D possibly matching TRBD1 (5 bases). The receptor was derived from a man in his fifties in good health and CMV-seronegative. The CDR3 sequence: CASSEFRAGYTF. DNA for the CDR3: TGTGCCAGCAGTGAATTCAGGGCCGGCTACACCTTC.